This TCR beta chain was profiled in a study of blood T cell repertoires in COVID-19. Study-wide background: Sites across the United States, Italy and Spain contributed samples from acute and convalescent COVID-19.

TCRdb keeps only in-frame clones here, not all; method: immunoSEQ multiplex PCR. The sample has roughly 200,000 clones, approximately 85% seen once. Cohorts were assigned according to the clinical history that participants reported. Recovery among Cohort 3 donors was established by two negative PCRs, clearance, or symptom resolution. Per germline, CDR1 ENHRY and CDR2 SYGVKD. The ends were cut back, 8 bases at V and 6 bases at J, with 14 bases in the middle. This CDR3 spans 13 amino acids. This clone was seen just once. The J gene is TRBJ2-1, the V gene TRBV10-3, with D tentatively TRBD2 (6 bases). Sequencing used PBMCs or T cells enriched from blood (not recorded which). The clonotype was recovered from a woman in her twenties or thirties who had recovered from COVID-19. CDR3: CAIEGGSRNEQFF. The CDR3 coding sequence is TGTGCCATCGAGGGAGGCTCCCGCAATGAGCAGTTCTTC.